The 18 T cell receptor beta chains below were found in one sample sequenced in a study of beta chain features in type 1 diabetes. General study results and limits: Type 1 diabetes patients had TCRB CDR3s that were shorter (moderately but significantly so) in all four CD4+ subsets.

For these TCRs, the target antigens are not known. The study reverse transcribed the entire isolated RNA, so it sequenced expressed TCRB transcripts. The assay was immunoSEQ multiplex PCR, and TCRdb's table has in-frame clones only and misses some. This table has approximately 260,000 clones, roughly 22% appearing once. Input material: naive CD4+ T cells from blood. The receptors derive from a woman aged 40 to 50 with type 1 diabetes.

The chain links TRBV30 to TRBJ2-6; D remains unclear. The CDR3 length is 13 residues. Trimming pared 4 bases from V and 0 bases from J, leaving 4 bases between. Germline values: CDR1 GTSNPN, CDR2 SVGIG (reference sequence). The CDR3 here is CAWTSSGANVLTF. CDR3 bases: TGTGCCTGGACGAGCTCTGGGGCCAACGTCCTGACTTTC.

J is TRBJ2-6 and V is TRBV7-2; perhaps TRBD2 as D (5 bases). The germline gives CDR1 SGHTA, CDR2 FQGNSA. The CDR3 length is 15 residues. The V end lost 5 bases, the J end lost 1 base, and 9 bases lay between the germline ends. As DNA, the CDR3 is TGTGCCAGCAGCATCCGGGGATCTGGGGCCAACGTCCTGACTTTC. It translates to CASSIRGSGANVLTF.

The table lists this clone with a few counts. This chain joins TRBV29-1 and TRBJ2-1; 13 nucleotides line up with TRBD2. Germline V lookup: CDR1 SQVTM, CDR2 ANQGSEA. The V gene end was trimmed by 7 bases and the J gene end by 4 bases; junction bases not matched to a gene: 16. The CDR3 has 18 amino acids. Written as DNA, the CDR3 is TGCAGCGCTACCGGGACTAGCGGGGACCCGCGCCTTTACAATGAGCAGTTCTTC. It specifies CSATGTSGDPRLYNEQFF.

For this clone: Other nucleotide sequences from this sample produce the same CDR3. V usage is TRBV2 and J usage is TRBJ1-5; D not certain. CDR3 length: 13 amino acids. The V end was cut by 7 bases, the J end by 0 bases, with 7 bases between. Looked up from germline, CDR1 is SNHLY and CDR2 is FYNNEI. The CDR3 protein is CASKGDSNQPQHF. In nucleotides, the CDR3 is TGTGCCAGCAAGGGAGATAGCAATCAGCCCCAGCATTTT.

This chain connects TRBV23-1 to TRBJ2-3; 7 bases are shared with TRBD1. TRBV23-1 is an open reading frame, and its role is uncertain. J lost 5 bases, V lost 4 bases, and 12 bases had no gene match. The CDR3 is 16 residues long. The CDR3 here is CASSRRQGSPQDTQYF. The CDR3 nucleotides read TGCGCCAGCAGTCGCAGACAGGGAAGTCCACAAGATACGCAGTATTTT.

This clone came up once. The chain has TRBV28 and TRBJ2-3; D may be TRBD2 (7 bases). CDR1 and CDR2 (germline): MDHEN, SYDVKM. V was clipped by 5 bases and J by 3 bases, with 15 bases between them. The CDR3 has 15 residues. The CDR3 nucleotides read TGTGCCAGCAGTCCCACTGGGAGGGGGACAGATACGCAGTATTTT. It encodes CASSPTGRGTDTQYF.

The V gene is TRBV14, the J gene TRBJ1-2, with D hard to call. CDR3 length: 15 amino acids. Germline CDR1 SGHDN, CDR2 FVKESK. The V and J ends lost 0 bases and 6 bases respectively, with 14 bases between them. CDR3 nucleotides: TGTGCCAGCAGCCAAGATTTCATCTCCCCGGATGGCTACACCTTC. This encodes CASSQDFISPDGYTF.

As for this clone: The sample carries other DNA sequences with the same CDR3. The chain joins TRBV29-1 to TRBJ1-2, with 10 bases matching TRBD1. In germline, CDR1 is SQVTM, CDR2 ANQGSEA. This CDR3 is built from 13 residues. The V and J ends lost 4 bases and 2 bases, in that order; junction bases with no gene match: 1. Written as DNA, the CDR3 is TGCAGCGTTGCGGGACAGGGGAACTATGGCTACACCTTC. Translated, it gives CSVAGQGNYGYTF. Variable domain in full (rest from reference TRBV29-1 and TRBJ1-2): SAVISQKPSRDICQRGTSLTIQCQVDSQVTMMFWYRQQPGQSLTLIATANQGSEATYESGFVIDKFPISRPNLTFSTLTVSNMSPEDSSIYLCSVAGQGNYGYTFGSGTRLTVV.

This clone showed up just a few times. A read error may account for a junction end that differs from germline. The gene calls are TRBV4-2 and TRBJ2-7; D is undetermined. The CDR3 is 13 amino acids. Germline V lookup: CDR1 LGHNA, CDR2 YNFKEQ. CDR3 DNA: TGTGCCAGCAGCCAAGATGAGTCGAGGCGACCGCGTTTC. This codes for CASSQDESRRPRF.

This CDR3 reads CASSIGQVYNEQFF. CDR3 bases: TGCGCCAGCAGCATAGGACAGGTCTACAATGAGCAGTTCTTC. The rearrangement joins TRBV5-1 to TRBJ2-1, with 7 bases lining up with TRBD1. The CDR3 spans 14 residues. V was clipped by 4 bases and J by 3 bases; unmatched bases: 4. The germline V gene has CDR1 SGHRS and CDR2 YFSETQ.

The chain has TRBV4-2 and TRBJ1-1; unclear D gene. Trimming pared 0 bases from V and 1 base from J, leaving 12 bases between. Germline CDR1 is LGHNA and CDR2 is YNFKEQ. The CDR3 is 16 residues long. CDR3 coding DNA: TGTGCCAGCAGCCAAGATCAGGAACGGCAGAACACTGAAGCTTTCTTT. Translation: CASSQDQERQNTEAFF.

There are a few counts of this clone. V gene TRBV9 combines with J gene TRBJ1-5; no reliable D call. This CDR3 spans 15 amino acids. Per the germline V gene, CDR1 is SGDLS and CDR2 is YYNGEE. V was clipped by 0 bases and J by 4 bases, with 11 bases between them. In nucleotides, the CDR3 is TGTGCCAGCAGCGTAGATGGGCTTACAAATCAGCCCCAGCATTTT. It translates to CASSVDGLTNQPQHF. The whole variable domain, remainder taken from reference TRBV9 and TRBJ1-5, is DSGVTQTPKHLITATGQRVTLRCSPRSGDLSVYWYQQSLDQGLQFLIQYYNGEERAKGNILERFSAQQFPDLHSELNLSSLELGDSALYFCASSVDGLTNQPQHFGDGTRLSIL.

A few counts support this clone. The rearrangement joins TRBV25-1 to TRBJ1-2, with TRBD1 identical over 10 bases. Germline values: CDR1 MGHDK, CDR2 SYGVNS. The trim removed 4 bases at V and 6 bases at J, leaving 14 bases unmatched. The CDR3 has 17 amino acids. The CDR3 region is CASSALSFPDRGDGYTF. CDR3 DNA: TGTGCCAGCAGTGCCTTATCCTTCCCGGACAGGGGGGATGGCTACACCTTC.

The V call is TRBV27, the J call TRBJ1-6, with 7 bases aligning to TRBD1. V lost 3 bases, J lost 7 bases, and 6 bases stayed unmatched. Germline CDR1 and CDR2: MNHEY and SMNVEV (reference sequence). The CDR3 totals 15 residues. The CDR3 here is CASSFQGGSNSPLHF. The CDR3 bases are TGTGCCAGCAGTTTTCAGGGGGGAAGCAATTCACCCCTCCACTTT.

The chain employs TRBV29-1 and TRBJ2-3; D remains ambiguous. CDR3 length equals 16 residues. Trimming pared 4 bases from V and 4 bases from J, leaving 21 bases between. Germline lookup yields CDR1 SQVTM and CDR2 ANQGSEA. DNA of the CDR3: TGCAGCGTTGTAACCTTAATCGAGATCCTCCCAGATACGCAGTATTTT. Residues: CSVVTLIEILPDTQYF.

In this sample, this clone turned up a few times. CDR3 loop: CASSLSVRDTQYF. CDR3 DNA: TGTGCCAGCAGCTTGTCAGTGAGGGATACGCAGTATTTT. The chain uses TRBV5-6 and TRBJ2-3; D is unclear. V was shortened by 1 base and J by 6 bases, with 9 bases between the two germline ends. Germline lookup yields CDR1 SGHDT and CDR2 YYEEEE. The CDR3 covers 13 residues.

This clone was seen only a few times. The chain carries TRBV6-1 and TRBJ2-5; TRBD2 matches 9 bases. The V and J ends lost 10 bases and 2 bases, in that order; junction bases with no gene match: 8. The CDR3 runs to 14 residues. Germline-derived CDR1 and CDR2 are MNHNS and SASEGT. The CDR3 DNA reads TGTGCCACCTCTTTAGCGGGGGTTCAAGAGACCCAGTACTTC. Its translation: CATSLAGVQETQYF.

This chain joins TRBV6-1 and TRBJ2-7; possible D gene TRBD1, 6 bases. This CDR3 has 14 amino acids. CDR1 MNHNS and CDR2 SASEGT come from the germline V gene. V lost 5 bases, J lost 7 bases, and 18 bases lay in between. In DNA form, the CDR3 reads TGTGCCAGCAGTACTGACAGGCCTCCTGGAGAGCAGTACTTC. Translation: CASSTDRPPGEQYF.